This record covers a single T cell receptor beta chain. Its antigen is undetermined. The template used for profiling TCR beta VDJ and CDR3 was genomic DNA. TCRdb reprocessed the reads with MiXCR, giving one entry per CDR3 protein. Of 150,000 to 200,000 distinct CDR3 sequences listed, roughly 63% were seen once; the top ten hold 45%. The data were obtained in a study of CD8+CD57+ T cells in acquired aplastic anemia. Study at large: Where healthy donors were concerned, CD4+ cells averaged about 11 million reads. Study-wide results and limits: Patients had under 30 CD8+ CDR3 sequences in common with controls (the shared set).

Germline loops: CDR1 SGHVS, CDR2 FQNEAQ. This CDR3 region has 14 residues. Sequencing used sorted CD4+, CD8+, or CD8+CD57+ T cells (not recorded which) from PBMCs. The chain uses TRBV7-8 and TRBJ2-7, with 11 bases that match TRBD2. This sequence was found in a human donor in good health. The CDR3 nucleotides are TGTACAAGCAGCTCAGGACTAGCGGGTTACGAGCAGTACTTC. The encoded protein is CTSSSGLAGYEQYF.